This TCR beta chain was recorded in a study of PD-1 blockade in classical Hodgkin lymphoma. Study-level information: Patients were dosed intravenously with nivolumab at 3 mg/kg every 2 weeks. Study results and limitations: Newly diagnosed and completely responding patients shared comparable baseline diversity. Lower baseline TCR diversity was reported for newly diagnosed patients than for healthy donors. With CD4+ cells, TCR diversity rose significantly by C4D1, but not with CD8+ cells.

Libraries were prepared by immunoSEQ multiplex PCR; TCRdb keeps only in-frame clonotypes and omits some of them. Of tens of thousands of clones in the sample, about 92% are singletons; the top ten hold about 7.8%. A note on this clone: Its antigen is as yet unknown.

Every one of the patients relapsed after autologous stem cell transplantation (brentuximab vedotin exposure was variable). Material: peripheral blood mononuclear cells (PBMCs), obtained at baseline. The receptor was isolated from a human donor with classical Hodgkin lymphoma.

In DNA, the CDR3 is TGTGCCAGCAGCACAGGGGTGTACGAGCAGTACTTC. This sequence encodes CASSTGVYEQYF. The genes are TRBV7-2 and TRBJ2-7, with TRBD1 identical over 7 bases. V gave up 5 bases and J gave up 4 bases; unmatched junction bases: 2. Germline V gene data show CDR1 as SGHTA and CDR2 as FQGNSA. The CDR3 extends over 12 amino acids. The full variable domain, rest sourced from reference TRBV7-2 and TRBJ2-7, is GAGVSQSPSNKVTEKGKDVELRCDPISGHTALYWYRQSLGQGLEFLIYFQGNSAPDKSGLPSDRFSAERTGGSVSTLTIQRTQQEDSAVYLCASSTGVYEQYFGPGTRLTVT.